Listed below are T cell receptor beta chains from one sample, sequenced in a study of neurological immune-mediated disorders. TCRdb reprocessed the 5' RACE reads with MiXCR, giving one entry per CDR3 protein. The profile shows about 74,000 distinct CDR3 sequences, roughly 5% of them singletons. The sample was PBMCs. These receptors were collected from a man aged 18 to 30 with multiple sclerosis. CDR3s leave out the opening cysteine and the closing phenylalanine or tryptophan. Not every row has a clone size; where given, it reads once, few, many or a size class.

CDR3: ASSVGQINQPQH
size: many
V: TRBV9

CDR3: SARGQGGNSPLH
size: many
V: TRBV20-1

CDR3: ASSLHYATEQY
size: many
V: TRBV7-3

CDR3: SAAGQASSGANVLT
size: many
V: TRBV20-1

CDR3: SARGGRQGNTEAF
size: many
V: TRBV20-1

CDR3: ASSLGDLAKNIQY
size: many
V: TRBV7-9

CDR3: ASSAGSEQY
size: many
V: TRBV5-1

CDR3: ASSPTVPQNQPQH
size: -
V: TRBV18

CDR3: ASSPTQGSVRYEQY
size: many
V: TRBV5-1

CDR3: SARDSGSGGNTGELF
size: many
V: TRBV20-1

CDR3: ASRAAGYQPQH
size: many
V: TRBV12-3/TRBV12-4

CDR3: ASSEGGDSHTQY
size: many
V: TRBV6-1

CDR3: ASSVAPGAGGNEQY
size: -
V: TRBV9

CDR3: ASSSRPLAGENSYNEQF
size: many
V: TRBV5-1

CDR3: ASSLSGIGELF
size: many
V: TRBV5-5

CDR3: ASSQDRQFHYGYT
size: many
V: TRBV3-1

CDR3: ATQSGETGLRGYT
size: many
V: TRBV10-3

CDR3: SASTSGSFGGTDTQY
size: many
V: TRBV20-1

CDR3: ASSHLRGPPLH
size: many
V: TRBV3-1

CDR3: ASSLAKVLAYNEQF
size: many
V: TRBV5-1

CDR3: SAQTGDFLTGSYEQY
size: many
V: TRBV29-1

CDR3: ASSMGTLARANEQF
size: many
V: TRBV5-1

CDR3: ASSTSGVRGNTIY
size: many
V: TRBV12-3/TRBV12-4

CDR3: ASRSDRRSGKTIY
size: -
V: TRBV6-5

CDR3: ASSLVRGKLF
size: many
V: TRBV12-3/TRBV12-4

CDR3: SARAPLTDEQF
size: many
V: TRBV20-1

CDR3: SAGGGDTDTQY
size: many
V: TRBV20-1

CDR3: SALIRQGGYGYT
size: many
V: TRBV20-1

CDR3: ASSLIGNEKLF
size: many
V: TRBV5-6

CDR3: ASTSFGTQY
size: -
V: TRBV7-2

CDR3: ASSLGGTNEKLF
size: many
V: TRBV9

CDR3: SAIGQANTEAF
size: many
V: TRBV20-1

CDR3: ASSVWTGETQY
size: many
V: TRBV7-2